This entry lists 25 T cell receptor beta chains sequenced from one sample in a study of CD8 T cells in Susac syndrome. Random hexamers were used to reverse transcribe roughly 0.45 to 1 ug of RNA. A single record per CDR3 protein comes from TCRdb applying MiXCR to the immunoSEQ multiplex PCR reads. Found here are some 300,000 distinct CDR3 sequences, about 89% of them singletons; the top ten hold 0.18%. Material: CD8+ T cells from PBMCs. The source of these receptors is a human donor with multiple sclerosis.

The chain is built from TRBV24-1 and TRBJ2-1; D gene unclear. Trimming took off 6 bases at V and 6 bases at J, with 8 bases between the two ends. This CDR3 is 12 amino acids long. The V gene's germline CDR1 is KGHDR and CDR2 SFDVKD. The CDR3 DNA is TGTGCCACCAGTCCCCCTAGCAATGAGCAGTTCTTC. Translation: CATSPPSNEQFF.

CDR3 sequence: CSVDSTGNGYTF. The CDR3 DNA is TGCAGCGTGGACTCGACAGGGAACGGCTACACCTTC. This sequence joins TRBV29-1 and TRBJ1-2; 7 bases are a match to TRBD1. Looked up from germline, CDR1 is SQVTM and CDR2 is ANQGSEA. The V segment lost 6 bases and the J segment 8 bases; nucleotides outside the gene matches: 9. This CDR3 comprises 12 residues.

This chain uses TRBV20-1 with TRBJ2-1; 10 nucleotides align to TRBD2. The CDR3 sequence is 13 residues long. CDR1 and CDR2 (germline): DFQATT, SNEGSKA (reference sequence). Unmatched junction bases numbered 2, after V lost 6 bases and J lost 3 bases. This CDR3 reads CSAGLAVYNEQFF. CDR3 coding DNA: TGCAGTGCCGGACTAGCGGTCTACAATGAGCAGTTCTTC.

This chain uses TRBV7-9 with TRBJ1-2; D not resolved. The CDR3 loop spans 15 amino acids. Germline CDR1 and CDR2: SEHNR and FQNEAQ (reference sequence). V lost 1 base to trimming and J lost 3 bases, with 12 bases between them. The CDR3 DNA sequence: TGTGCCAGCAGCTTAGGCAGCGGGGAATACTATGGCTACACCTTC. Translated: CASSLGSGEYYGYTF.

Turning to this clonotype: Germline is not matched at one junction end, which may reflect a read error. This chain connects TRBV7-6 to TRBJ2-2, with 8 bases that match TRBD1. The CDR3 has 15 residues. Germline V gives CDR1 SGHVS, CDR2 FNYEAQ. The CDR3 DNA follows: TGTGCTAGCAGCGCGGGACAGGCGAACACCGGGGAGCTGTTTTTT. Protein sequence: CASSAGQANTGELFF.

The chain joins TRBV3-1 to TRBJ2-7; 11 bases fit TRBD2. This CDR3 is 16 amino acids long. The germline V gene has CDR1 LGHDT and CDR2 YNNKEL (reference sequence). The V gene end was trimmed by 4 bases and the J gene end by 3 bases; junction bases not matched to a gene: 8. This CDR3 is CASSLDRLAGHYEQYF. In DNA, the CDR3 is TGTGCCAGCAGCCTTGATCGACTAGCGGGACACTACGAGCAGTACTTC.

J is TRBJ2-7 and V is TRBV30; D uncertain. V lost 0 bases, J lost 5 bases, and 14 bases lay in between. There are 14 residues in the CDR3. Germline CDR1 and CDR2: GTSNPN and SVGIG (reference sequence). The CDR3 DNA reads TGTGCCTGGAGTGTTCCATTCCCCCGGAACGAGCAGTACTTC. It translates to CAWSVPFPRNEQYF.

The rearrangement uses TRBV3-1 and TRBJ2-5, with 10 bases fitting TRBD2. The CDR3 loop spans 15 amino acids. CDR1 LGHDT and CDR2 YNNKEL come from the germline V gene (reference sequence). V lost 6 bases and J lost 5; bases outside the gene matches: 9. DNA of the CDR3: TGTGCCAGCAGAGACACTAGCGGGGTGTGGGAGACCCAGTACTTC. Its translation is CASRDTSGVWETQYF.

The chain has TRBV4-3 and TRBJ2-5; D unresolved. Germline loops: CDR1 LGHNA, CDR2 YSLEER. V was shortened by 0 bases and J by 5 bases, with 10 bases between the two germline ends. This CDR3 has 14 amino acids. The CDR3 protein is CASSQDSGSETQYF. The CDR3 nucleotides are TGCGCCAGCAGCCAAGATTCCGGTTCCGAGACCCAGTACTTC.

The chain carries TRBV4-3 and TRBJ2-7; D gene uncertain. This CDR3 comprises 15 residues. Germline lookup yields CDR1 LGHNA and CDR2 YSLEER. V lost 1 base and J 3 bases, leaving 13 bases between the germline ends. The CDR3 region is CASSQGEGILYEQYF. The CDR3 DNA sequence: TGCGCCAGCAGCCAAGGGGAAGGCATCCTCTACGAGCAGTACTTC.

The gene calls are TRBV11-1 and TRBJ1-1; D not certain. The CDR3 covers 16 residues. Between the trimmed V and J ends, which lost 1 base and 0 bases, there was a span of 12 bases. The germline gives CDR1 SGHAT, CDR2 FQDESV (reference sequence). The CDR3 sequence is CASSLEDPALNTEAFF. CDR3 coding DNA: TGTGCCAGCAGCTTAGAGGACCCCGCCCTGAACACTGAAGCTTTCTTT.

The V gene is TRBV2, the J gene TRBJ2-7; a weak D match, TRBD1 (5 bases). The CDR3 sequence is 14 residues long. The V gene's germline CDR1 is SNHLY and CDR2 FYNNEI. Trimming pared 8 bases from V and 2 bases from J, leaving 16 bases between. Written as DNA, the CDR3 is TGTGCCAGCGGGGCGGTGGGCAGCACCTACGAGCAGTACTTC. It specifies CASGAVGSTYEQYF.

The chain employs TRBV6-2 or TRBV6-3 and TRBJ2-1, with TRBD1 identical over 7 bases. V lost 5 bases to trimming and J lost 0 bases; unmatched junction nucleotides: 4. Germline CDR1 MNHEY, CDR2 SVGEGT. The CDR3 extends over 15 amino acids. Here the CDR3 reads CASSPGGYSYNEQFF. Written as DNA, the CDR3 is TGTGCCAGCAGTCCAGGGGGATACTCCTACAATGAGCAGTTCTTC.

The V call is TRBV5-1, the J call TRBJ2-1; 7 positions agree with TRBD2. Unmatched junction bases numbered 5, after V lost 0 bases and J lost 8 bases. Germline CDR1 reads SGHRS; CDR2 reads YFSETQ. This CDR3 contains 14 residues. CDR3 coding DNA: TGCGCCAGCAGCTTGGCCGGGGGGTTCTATGAGCAGTTCTTC. It encodes CASSLAGGFYEQFF.

The chain links TRBV4-3 to TRBJ1-1, with D maybe TRBD1 (5 bases). The CDR3 contains 14 residues. Germline CDR1 is LGHNA and CDR2 is YSLEER. Trimming took off 0 bases at V and 2 bases at J, with 7 bases between the two ends. The CDR3 reads CASSQDGQNTEAFF. In DNA form, the CDR3 reads TGCGCCAGCAGCCAAGATGGACAAAACACTGAAGCTTTCTTT.

The chain carries TRBV27 and TRBJ2-1, with 10 nucleotides matching TRBD2. Germline trimming cut 2 bases from V and 10 bases from J; bases unmatched to any gene: 8. Looked up from germline, CDR1 is MNHEY and CDR2 is SMNVEV (reference sequence). The CDR3 totals 15 residues. The CDR3 nucleotides are TGTGCCAGCAGTTTAACACTAGCGGGACGGAGCGAGCAGTTCTTC. This encodes CASSLTLAGRSEQFF.

The chain has TRBV10-3 and TRBJ2-1; 10 nucleotides line up with TRBD2. The CDR3 contains 16 residues. Germline assignment: CDR1 ENHRY and CDR2 SYGVKD. With 0 bases clipped from V and 2 bases from J, the junction kept 1 base outside the gene matches. The CDR3 region is CAISESAGGTYNEQFF. DNA of the CDR3: TGTGCCATCAGTGAGTCAGCGGGGGGGACCTACAATGAGCAGTTCTTC.

The chain is built from TRBV20-1 and TRBJ1-2; 9 bases are shared with TRBD1. The CDR3 runs 13 residues. Per the germline V gene, CDR1 is DFQATT and CDR2 is SNEGSKA (reference sequence). V was clipped by 4 bases and J by 6 bases; unmatched bases: 6. CDR3 sequence (DNA): TGCAGTGCTAAACACAGGGGGCTGAATGGCTACACCTTC. It is translated as CSAKHRGLNGYTF.

CDR3 protein: CASSLGLINNEQFF. The CDR3 bases are TGTGCCAGCAGTTTAGGACTGATCAACAATGAGCAGTTCTTC. The chain is built from TRBV12-3 or TRBV12-4 and TRBJ2-1, with D unclear. This CDR3 is built from 14 residues. V was clipped by 1 base and J by 5 bases, with 9 bases between them.

The chain couples TRBV2 to TRBJ2-7; D is undetermined. This CDR3 is 15 amino acids long. Germline lookup yields CDR1 SNHLY and CDR2 FYNNEI. Trimming left V 2 bases short and J 4 bases short, with 15 bases between. In nucleotides, the CDR3 is TGTGCCAGCAGTGAAAGTGCGTCGGTTCTTTACGAGCAGTACTTC. Protein product: CASSESASVLYEQYF.

The gene calls are TRBV7-3 and TRBJ2-2; perhaps D is TRBD1 or TRBD2 (7 bases each). This CDR3 spans 15 amino acids. The germline gives CDR1 SGHTA, CDR2 FQGTGA. Trimming left V 5 bases short and J 7 bases short, with 17 bases between. CDR3 DNA: TGTGCCAGCAGCCCGCAGGGGGGGAAGTTCGGGGAGCTGTTTTTT. Its translation: CASSPQGGKFGELFF. The full variable domain, in which reference TRBV7-3 and TRBJ2-2 provide the parts outside the CDR3, is GAGVSQTPSNKVTEKGKYVELRCDPISGHTALYWYRQSLGQGPEFLIYFQGTGAADDSGLPNDRFFAVRPEGSVSTLKIQRTERGDSAVYLCASSPQGGKFGELFFGEGSRLTVL.

The V gene is TRBV27, the J gene TRBJ2-1, with a possible D match to TRBD2 (6 bases). V was trimmed by 5 bases and J by 0 bases, leaving 11 bases between them. Germline V CDR1 and CDR2: MNHEY, SMNVEV (reference sequence). The CDR3 is made up of 15 amino acids. CDR3 loop: CASSLPGSSYNEQFF. The CDR3 nucleotides read TGTGCCAGCAGTCTTCCCGGGAGCTCCTACAATGAGCAGTTCTTC.

This clonotype was observed a single time. The J gene is TRBJ2-2, the V gene TRBV29-1; perhaps TRBD1 as D (5 bases). V was trimmed by 6 bases and J by 3 bases, leaving 14 bases between them. This CDR3 comprises 14 residues. Germline CDR1 is SQVTM and CDR2 is ANQGSEA. CDR3 in DNA: TGCAGCGTAAGAGAGCAGGGTGACACCGGGGAGCTGTTTTTT. Translation: CSVREQGDTGELFF.

This clonotype has a single count. V and J are TRBV20-1 and TRBJ1-3; 9 positions agree with TRBD1. The germline CDR1 and CDR2 sequences are DFQATT and SNEGSKA (reference sequence). The junction had 2 bases not matched to a gene; V was cut back by 1 base and J by 4 bases. This CDR3 is built from 14 residues. The CDR3: CSARVGQGGNTIYF. DNA for the CDR3: TGCAGTGCTAGAGTGGGACAGGGAGGAAACACCATATATTTT.

The table lists this clonotype with a count of one. The J gene is TRBJ2-7, the V gene TRBV6-2 or TRBV6-3; 7 bases fit TRBD1. Germline-derived CDR1 and CDR2 are MNHEY and SVGEGT. This CDR3 contains 14 residues. Trimming cost V 2 bases and J 3 bases; bases outside gene matches: 4. The CDR3 nucleotides are TGTGCCAGCAGTTACGGACAGGTGGACTACGAGCAGTACTTC. Protein product: CASSYGQVDYEQYF.